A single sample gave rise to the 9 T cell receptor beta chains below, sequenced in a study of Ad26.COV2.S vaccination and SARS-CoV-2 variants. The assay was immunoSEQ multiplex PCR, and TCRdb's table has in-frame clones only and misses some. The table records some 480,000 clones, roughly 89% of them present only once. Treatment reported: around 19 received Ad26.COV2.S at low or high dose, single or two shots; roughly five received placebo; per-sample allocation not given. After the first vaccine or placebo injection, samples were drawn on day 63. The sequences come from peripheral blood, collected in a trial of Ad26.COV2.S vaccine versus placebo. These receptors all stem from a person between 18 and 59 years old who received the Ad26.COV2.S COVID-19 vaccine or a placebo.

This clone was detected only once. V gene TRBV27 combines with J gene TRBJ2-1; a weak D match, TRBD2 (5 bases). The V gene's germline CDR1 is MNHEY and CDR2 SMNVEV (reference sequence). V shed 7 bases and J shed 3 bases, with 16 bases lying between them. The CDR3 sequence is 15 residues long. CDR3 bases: TGTGCCAGCAACAGAATAGCGACCATCTACAATGAGCAGTTCTTC. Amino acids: CASNRIATIYNEQFF.

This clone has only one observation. CDR3 sequence reads: CASTRDRGATYEQYF. As DNA, the CDR3 is TGCGCCAGCACCCGGGACAGGGGGGCTACCTACGAGCAGTACTTC. V is TRBV4-1 and J is TRBJ2-7; the match to TRBD1 covers 11 bases. Germline-derived CDR1 and CDR2 are MGHRA and YSYEKL. CDR3 length equals 15 residues. The V segment lost 7 bases and the J segment 2 bases; nucleotides outside the gene matches: 7.

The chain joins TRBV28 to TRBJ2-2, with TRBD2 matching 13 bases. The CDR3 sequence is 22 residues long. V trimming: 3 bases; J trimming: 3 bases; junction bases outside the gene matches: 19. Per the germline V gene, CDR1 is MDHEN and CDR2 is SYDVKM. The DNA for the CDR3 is TGTGCCAGCAGTTTCTGGGGATTGGTTGCGGGGACTAGCGGGAAACACACCGGGGAGCTGTTTTTT. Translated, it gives CASSFWGLVAGTSGKHTGELFF.

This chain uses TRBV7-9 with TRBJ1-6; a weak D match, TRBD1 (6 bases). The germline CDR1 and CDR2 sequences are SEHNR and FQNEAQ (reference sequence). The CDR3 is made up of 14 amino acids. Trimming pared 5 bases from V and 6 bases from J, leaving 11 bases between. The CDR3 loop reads CASSRTEGNSPLHF. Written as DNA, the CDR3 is TGTGCCAGCAGCCGGACAGAGGGTAATTCACCCCTCCACTTT.

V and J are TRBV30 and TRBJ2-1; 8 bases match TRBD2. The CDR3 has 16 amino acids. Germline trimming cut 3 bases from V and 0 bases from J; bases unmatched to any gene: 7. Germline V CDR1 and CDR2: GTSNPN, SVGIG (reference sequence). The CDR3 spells CAWSPRGGRSYNEQFF. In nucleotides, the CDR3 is TGTGCCTGGAGCCCCCGGGGGGGCCGCTCCTACAATGAGCAGTTCTTC.

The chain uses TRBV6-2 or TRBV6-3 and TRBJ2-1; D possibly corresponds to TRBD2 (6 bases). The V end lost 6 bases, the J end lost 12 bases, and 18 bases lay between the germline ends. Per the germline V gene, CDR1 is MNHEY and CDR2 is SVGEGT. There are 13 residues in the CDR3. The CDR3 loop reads CASSLDLDYRQFF. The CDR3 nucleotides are TGTGCCAGCAGCCTAGACCTGGACTACCGGCAGTTCTTC.

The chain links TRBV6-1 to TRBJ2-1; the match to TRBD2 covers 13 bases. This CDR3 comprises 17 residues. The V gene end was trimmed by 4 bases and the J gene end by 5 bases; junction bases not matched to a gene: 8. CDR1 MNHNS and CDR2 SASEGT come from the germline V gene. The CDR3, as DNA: TGTGCCAGCAGTGGGAGGACTAGCGGGAGTCCCCACAATGAGCAGTTCTTC. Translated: CASSGRTSGSPHNEQFF.

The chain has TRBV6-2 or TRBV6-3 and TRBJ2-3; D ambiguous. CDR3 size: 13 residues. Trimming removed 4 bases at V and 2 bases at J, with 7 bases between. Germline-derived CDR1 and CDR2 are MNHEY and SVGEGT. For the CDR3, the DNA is TGTGCCAGCAGTTCGGCAAACACAGATACGCAGTATTTT. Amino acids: CASSSANTDTQYF.

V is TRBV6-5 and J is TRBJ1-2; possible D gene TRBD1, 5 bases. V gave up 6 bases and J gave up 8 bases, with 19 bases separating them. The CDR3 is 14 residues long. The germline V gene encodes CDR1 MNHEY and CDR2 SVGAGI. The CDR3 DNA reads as TGTGCCAGCAGAACACGAGGGGTCCCCACCGGCTACACCTTC. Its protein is CASRTRGVPTGYTF.